The T cell receptor beta chain under discussion was sequenced for a study of early T cells in non-severe SARS-CoV-2 infection. The CDR3 extends over 13 amino acids. Germline CDR1 reads LGHNA; CDR2 reads YNFKEQ. With 4 bases clipped from V and 12 bases from J, the junction kept 8 bases outside the gene matches. This clonotype was counted only a few times. TCRdb reanalysed the 5' RACE reads using MiXCR and keeps one entry per CDR3 protein. The sample has about 84,000 distinct CDR3 sequences, about an eighth seen once; the top ten hold 2.6%. This clonotype was obtained from an adult who was a healthcare worker with PCR-confirmed SARS-CoV-2 infection or an uninfected control (not recorded which). Sequenced sample: whole blood. The V gene is TRBV4-2, the J gene TRBJ2-1; 8 bases map to TRBD1. The CDR3 DNA sequence: TGTGCCAGCAGCCCTGGGGTCACAGGGGGGCAGTTCTTC. Protein sequence: CASSPGVTGGQFF.